The rows below give T cell receptor beta chains drawn from one sample of a study of vaccination effects on CD4 cells after COVID-19. This table comes from immunoSEQ multiplex PCR, and its TCRdb copy is limited to in-frame clones, with some not included. The sample carries fewer than 75,000 clones, around 77% recorded once. No antigen has been assigned to these receptors. Sequenced here: CD4+ T cells from PBMCs cultured without peptide, sampled before COVID-19 vaccination. The receptor source for this set is a human donor who received a COVID-19 vaccine. Each CDR3 is given with its conserved first and last residue. D genes are given only for firm matches. Rows give clone size only sometimes, using once, few, many, or a class for an expanded clone.

size	V	J	D	CDR3
NA	TRBV24-1	TRBJ2-2	NA	CATSPPRGAGELFF
NA	TRBV29-1	TRBJ1-1	TRBD1	CSVDEQGTEAFF
NA	TRBV23-1	TRBJ1-1	TRBD1	CASSRLDRVNTEAFF
NA	TRBV25-1	TRBJ1-4	NA	CASSENGRKNEKLFF
NA	TRBV18	TRBJ2-5	NA	CASSPGQSETQYF
NA	TRBV18	TRBJ1-1	NA	CASSPQGIWTEAFF
NA	TRBV7-2	TRBJ2-4	NA	CASSLATPAASSKLAKNIQYF
few	TRBV6-5	TRBJ2-2	TRBD2	CASRLAGAGGELFF
NA	TRBV6-1	TRBJ2-2	NA	CASSELRAGELFF
once	TRBV27	TRBJ1-3	NA	CASSSRTGNTIYF
NA	TRBV7-9	TRBJ2-2	NA	CASSLEAGVEELFF
NA	TRBV2	TRBJ1-2	NA	CASTGIGGYGYTF
NA	TRBV3-1/TRBV3-2	TRBJ1-2	NA	CASSQGGLGSGYTF
few	TRBV30	TRBJ1-3	NA	CAYSVGSSGNTIYF
NA	TRBV7-2	TRBJ2-5	TRBD1	CASSDNRGLGETQYF
few	TRBV19	TRBJ1-2	TRBD1	CASSRDRGKGGYTF
once	TRBV4-1	TRBJ2-5	NA	CASSQDSKRVETQYF
NA	TRBV6-2/TRBV6-3	TRBJ2-6	NA	CASSSNRVSGANVLTF
NA	TRBV30	TRBJ1-2	NA	CAWRAPGSYGYTF
NA	TRBV2	TRBJ2-2	NA	CASSAGLSGAGELFF
NA	TRBV18	TRBJ1-4	TRBD1	CASSEGQIEKLFF
NA	TRBV12-5	TRBJ2-3	NA	CASGSNTDTQYF
NA	TRBV3-1/TRBV3-2	TRBJ1-4	NA	CASSRQGHEKLFF
NA	TRBV4-2	TRBJ2-1	NA	CASSQDDSSSYNEQFF
NA	TRBV29-1	TRBJ2-2	NA	CSVEEEVGGELFF
few	TRBV7-2	TRBJ1-4	NA	CASSFAGVNEKLFF
few	TRBV4-1	TRBJ1-6	NA	CASSQGTNSPLHF
few	TRBV7-3	TRBJ2-3	TRBD2	CASSTGTNSLNTQYF
NA	TRBV6-2/TRBV6-3	TRBJ1-4	NA	CASSYSREKLFF
once	TRBV9	TRBJ1-5	NA	CASSPRADDQPQHF
once	TRBV6-6	TRBJ1-2	TRBD1	CASNGQGIPEGYTF
NA	TRBV6-2/TRBV6-3	TRBJ2-2	NA	CASSYSSSGELFF
NA	TRBV5-1	TRBJ1-1	NA	CASSGTLNTEAFF
NA	TRBV6-5	TRBJ1-6	NA	CASDRGNSPLHF
many	TRBV5-1	TRBJ2-5	NA	CASSLAKETQYF
NA	TRBV5-1	TRBJ2-3	TRBD2	CASSWGLAGGSDTQYF
NA	TRBV5-1	TRBJ2-3	NA	CASSLAGVKDTQYF
NA	TRBV5-1	TRBJ2-2	NA	CASSLVGGELFF
once	TRBV19	TRBJ1-5	TRBD1	CASTDRGRGNQPQHF
NA	TRBV7-3	TRBJ1-6	NA	CASSQQPSTADGSPLHF
NA	TRBV6-5	TRBJ2-1	TRBD2	CASRDVAGVNEQFF
once	TRBV3-1/TRBV3-2	TRBJ2-1	NA	CASSQEVQVYNEQFF
NA	TRBV5-1	TRBJ2-2	NA	CASSLFVAGELFF
NA	TRBV6-2/TRBV6-3	TRBJ2-4	NA	CASSIRQGIRQYF
few	TRBV18	TRBJ1-1	NA	CASSPPRQTLNTEAFF
NA	TRBV20-1	TRBJ2-4	TRBD2	CSASRTSGAKNIQYF
NA	TRBV28	TRBJ1-2	NA	CASRAPVGTLENYGYTF
NA	TRBV18	TRBJ2-1	TRBD1	CASSLGTGAYNEQFF
NA	TRBV5-4	TRBJ1-3	TRBD1	CASSLGQGTSGNTIYF
NA	TRBV9	TRBJ1-6	NA	CASSVEGFSYNSPLHF
NA	TRBV2	TRBJ2-3	NA	CASIGNPYKATDTQYF
NA	TRBV18	TRBJ1-1	NA	CASSPDTLNTEAFF
few	TRBV5-1	TRBJ1-1	NA	CASSLFQGGTEAFF
once	TRBV5-1	TRBJ2-5	NA	CASTLRRGSETQYF
once	TRBV4-3	TRBJ1-4	NA	CASSQETTNEKLFF
NA	TRBV5-1	TRBJ1-1	NA	CASSLGRGAPEAFF